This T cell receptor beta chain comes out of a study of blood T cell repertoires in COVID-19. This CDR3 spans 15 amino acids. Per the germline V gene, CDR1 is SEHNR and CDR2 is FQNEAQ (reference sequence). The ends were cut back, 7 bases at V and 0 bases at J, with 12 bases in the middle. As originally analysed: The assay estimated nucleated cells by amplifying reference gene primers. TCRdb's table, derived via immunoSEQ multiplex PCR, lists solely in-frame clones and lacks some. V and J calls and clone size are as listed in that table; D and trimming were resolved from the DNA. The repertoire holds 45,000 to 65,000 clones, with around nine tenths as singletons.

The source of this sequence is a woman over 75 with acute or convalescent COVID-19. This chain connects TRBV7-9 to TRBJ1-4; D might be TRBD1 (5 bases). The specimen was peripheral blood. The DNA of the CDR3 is TGTGCCAGCAAGGGGCAAAGAACAACTAATGAAAAACTGTTTTTT. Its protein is CASKGQRTTNEKLFF.